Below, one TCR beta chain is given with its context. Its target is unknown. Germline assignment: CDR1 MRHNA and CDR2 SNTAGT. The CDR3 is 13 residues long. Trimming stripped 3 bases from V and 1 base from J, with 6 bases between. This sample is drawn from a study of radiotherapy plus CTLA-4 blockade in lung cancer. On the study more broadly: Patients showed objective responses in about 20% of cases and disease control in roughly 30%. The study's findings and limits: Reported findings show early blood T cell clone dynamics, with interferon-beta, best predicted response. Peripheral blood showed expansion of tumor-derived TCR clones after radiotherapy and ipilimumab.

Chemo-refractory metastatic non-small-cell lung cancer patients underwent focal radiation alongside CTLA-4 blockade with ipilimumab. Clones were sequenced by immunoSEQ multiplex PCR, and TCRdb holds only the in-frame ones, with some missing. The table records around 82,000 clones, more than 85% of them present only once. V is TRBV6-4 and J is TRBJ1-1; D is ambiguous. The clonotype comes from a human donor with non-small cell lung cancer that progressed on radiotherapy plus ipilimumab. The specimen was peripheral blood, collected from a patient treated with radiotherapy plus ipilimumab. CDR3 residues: CASSEGRNTEAFF. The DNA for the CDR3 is TGTGCCAGCAGTGAAGGTCGGAACACTGAAGCTTTCTTT.